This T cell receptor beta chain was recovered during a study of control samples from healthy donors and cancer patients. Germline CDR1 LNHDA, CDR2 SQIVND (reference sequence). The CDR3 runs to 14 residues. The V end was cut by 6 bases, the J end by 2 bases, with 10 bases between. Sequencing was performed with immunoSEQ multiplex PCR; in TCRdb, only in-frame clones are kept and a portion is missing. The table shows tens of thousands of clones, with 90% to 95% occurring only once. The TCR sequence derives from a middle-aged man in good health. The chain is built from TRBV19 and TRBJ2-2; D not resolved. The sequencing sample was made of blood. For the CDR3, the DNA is TGTGCCAGTAGGCCGGTCCCTAACACCGGGGAGCTGTTTTTT. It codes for CASRPVPNTGELFF. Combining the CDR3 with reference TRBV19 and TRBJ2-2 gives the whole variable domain DGGITQSPKYLFRKEGQNVTLSCEQNLNHDAMYWYRQDPGQGLRLIYYSQIVNDFQKGDIAEGYSVSREKKESFPLTVTSAQKNPTAFYLCASRPVPNTGELFFGEGSRLTVL.